This entry features one T cell receptor (beta chain) sequence. This clone was found once. Its antigen is still unknown. Within one base of it there is no much larger clone, and no base qualities were kept. Genomic DNA was extracted from sorted cells for sequencing of the TCRbeta CDR3 region. The immunoSEQ Assay was used for sequencing of TCRbeta CDR3 regions. Imported from immuneACCESS, the table was reduced by TCRdb to in-frame sequences with V and J called. These copies leave out some clones; in studies compared against another copy, an unresolved V gene accounts for under half, and the cause of the remainder is not known. The sample table shows roughly 56,000 clones, and 86% are seen once. The ten largest clones represent more than 0.8% of the sample. The trial excluded patients who had a history of autoimmune disease or were on systemic immunosuppression. Peripheral blood for TCR sequencing was collected from all dose cohorts at baseline, on cycle 4 day 1, and on cycle 7 day 1. Samples were obtained from an open-label, multicenter, first-in-human phase I dose-escalation trial of ivuxolimab. Adults with locally advanced or metastatic melanoma, renal cell carcinoma, hepatocellular carcinoma or head and neck squamous cell carcinoma were enrolled in the trial. Before TCR sequencing, CD4+ T cells and CD8+ T cells from peripheral blood were sorted into separate populations.

The source of the sample is a study of OX40 agonist ivuxolimab in advanced cancers. With regard to the full study: The costimulatory receptor OX40 (CD134) was targeted by ivuxolimab, a fully human IgG2 agonistic monoclonal antibody. Intravenous ivuxolimab was administered to patients every 2 weeks at six dose levels: 0.01, 0.1, 0.3, 1.5, 3 and 10 mg/kg. Of the 50 to 55 dose-escalation patients, hepatocellular carcinoma was present in about 20, melanoma in some 15, renal cell carcinoma in 9 and head and neck cancer in 9. The dose-escalation cohort was around 83% male with a mean age of about 65 years, ranging from roughly 23 to 90. Prior anti-PD-1, anti-PD-L1 or anti-CTLA-4 therapy was permitted, and 40% to 50% of dose-escalation patients had received checkpoint inhibitors. Partial responses were achieved by three dose-escalation patients, of whom one had hepatocellular carcinoma and two had cutaneous melanoma. The purpose of peripheral TCRbeta sequencing was to test whether ivuxolimab changed TCR sequence diversity and led to clonal T-cell expansion. The monotherapy dose-escalation portion (N = 52 patients) of the phase I ivuxolimab trial is reported in the paper.

Unmatched junction bases come to 12, with V trimmed by 4 bases and J by 2 bases. From a lookup of the germline V gene, CDR1 and CDR2 are MGHRA and YSYEKL. From cysteine to phenylalanine, the CDR3 is 17 amino acids long. Kept here is only the CDR3 DNA, which spans 51 bases and is read in frame from base 1. What the research found in general, with its limitations: Low levels of normalized T-cell clonal expansion were also seen in some patients who did not respond. Antigen specificity was not determined for the clonally expanded peripheral T cells. On average, CD8+ T cells showed more expanded clones than CD4+ T cells after ivuxolimab. Clonal expansion of both CD4+ and CD8+ blood T cells was observed from baseline to week 6 at doses 0.1 to 3.0 mg/kg. In the 0.1-3.0 mg/kg groups, partial responders had among the lowest normalized peripheral clonal expansion, particularly in CD8+ T cells.

Here the chain combines TRBV4-1 and TRBJ2-3, with TRBD1 matching 7 junction bases. This specimen consisted of CD4+ or CD8+ T cells sorted from blood, obtained in a trial of the OX40 agonist ivuxolimab. This clonotype originated in an adult with an advanced solid tumor such as melanoma, head and neck, liver or kidney cancer. The CDR3 reads CASSPPPTGYFTDTQYF. The nucleotide sequence is TGCGCCAGCAGCCCGCCGCCGACAGGGTATTTCACAGATACGCAGTATTTT.